These 10 T cell receptor beta chains originate from one sample sequenced in a study of vaccination effects on CD4 cells after COVID-19. These receptors have no known antigen. Sequencing was preceded by expansion of antigen-specific CD4+ T cells with viral peptide pools in the ViraFEST assay. The culture ran for around nine days before CD4+ T cells were isolated. Participants got two doses of BNT162b2 or mRNA-1273 vaccine. Data came from immunoSEQ multiplex PCR; TCRdb stores just in-frame clones and leaves some out. The table lists 65,000 to 70,000 clones, roughly 79% of them singletons. This material consisted of CD4+ T cells from PBMCs cultured with HCoV-OC43 spike peptides, taken after COVID-19 vaccination. Subset in this sample: HCoV-OC43 spike overlapping peptide pool stimulation. These receptors were taken from a human donor who received a COVID-19 vaccine.

This sequence joins TRBV6-6 and TRBJ1-1, with TRBD1 identical over 7 bases. After removal of 7 bases from V and 5 bases from J, the junction contained 13 bases not matched to a gene. There are 15 residues in the CDR3. Germline lookup yields CDR1 MNHNY and CDR2 SVGAGI (reference sequence). CDR3: CASTETNRGVTEAFF. For the CDR3, the DNA is TGTGCCAGCACTGAAACTAACAGGGGAGTGACTGAAGCTTTCTTT.

This chain links TRBV7-8 with TRBJ2-3; 7 bases align to TRBD2. Losses at the gene ends were 5 bases for V and 4 bases for J; bases not matched to a gene: 9. Germline CDR1 reads SGHVS; CDR2 reads FQNEAQ. The CDR3 is made up of 15 amino acids. CDR3 protein: CASSRPLTSADTQYF. CDR3 coding DNA: TGTGCCAGCAGCCGCCCTCTAACTAGCGCAGATACGCAGTATTTT.

The gene calls are TRBV2 and TRBJ1-2; the match to TRBD1 covers 11 bases. CDR1 and CDR2 from the germline V gene are SNHLY and FYNNEI. The CDR3 has 16 residues. With 6 bases clipped from V and 1 base from J, the junction kept 7 bases outside the gene matches. The CDR3 is CASRIGQGAINYGYTF. CDR3 bases: TGTGCCAGCAGGATCGGACAGGGGGCTATTAACTATGGCTACACCTTC.

This clone came up once. This chain joins TRBV4-1 and TRBJ2-2; 8 bases are a match to TRBD1. Per germline, CDR1 MGHRA and CDR2 YSYEKL. V gave up 4 bases and J gave up 4 bases; unmatched junction bases: 17. The CDR3 runs 19 residues. CDR3 nucleotides: TGCGCCAGCAGCCGCAGGGGAATCGGACAGGGTCTCCTCACCGGGGAGCTGTTTTTT. It is translated as CASSRRGIGQGLLTGELFF.

The CDR3 DNA reads TGTGCCAGCTCCTGGGGGGCCGATCAGCCCCAGCATTTT. This codes for CASSWGADQPQHF. The V call is TRBV18, the J call TRBJ1-5; possible D gene TRBD1, 6 bases. Germline CDR1 and CDR2: KGHSH and LQKENI. CDR3 length: 13 amino acids. V gave up 6 bases and J gave up 5 bases, with 11 bases separating them.

The rearrangement uses TRBV3-1 (or the pseudogene TRBV3-2) and TRBJ1-2; 10 bases agree with TRBD1. CDR1 is LGHDT and CDR2 is YNNKEL in the germline V gene (reference sequence). This CDR3 comprises 16 residues. Trimming removed 1 base from V and 0 bases from J; junction bases left unmatched: 2. The CDR3 DNA reads TGTGCCAGCAGCCAAGGGACAGGGGGTACTAACTATGGCTACACCTTC. Translating gives CASSQGTGGTNYGYTF.

This clone has a handful of counts. The rearrangement uses TRBV27 and TRBJ2-3; D perhaps matches TRBD2 (5 bases). CDR1 and CDR2 from the germline V gene are MNHEY and SMNVEV (reference sequence). There are 15 residues in the CDR3. Trimming took 8 bases from V and 4 from J, leaving 19 bases between them. CDR3 bases: TGTGCCAGCGCCAGGCCGGGATCCTCTTCAGATACGCAGTATTTT. This gives the protein CASARPGSSSDTQYF.

The V gene is TRBV7-3, the J gene TRBJ2-3, with D hard to call. The V end was cut by 3 bases, the J end by 3 bases, with 7 bases between. Germline assignment: CDR1 SGHTA and CDR2 FQGTGA. CDR3 length equals 13 residues. CDR3 sequence (DNA): TGTGCCAGCAGCTTTGGGGATACAGATACGCAGTATTTT. Amino acids: CASSFGDTDTQYF.

J is TRBJ2-3 and V is TRBV2; maybe TRBD2 (6 bases). CDR1 and CDR2 (germline): SNHLY, FYNNEI. Trimming took 4 bases from V and 6 from J, leaving 17 bases between them. The length of the CDR3 is 15 residues. As DNA, the CDR3 is TGTGCCAGCAGTGGAACGGGACTCAAGGTGGATACGCAGTATTTT. It is translated as CASSGTGLKVDTQYF.

This clone was seen only a few times. The chain is built from TRBV7-3 and TRBJ2-2; D call uncertain. CDR1 is SGHTA, CDR2 FQGTGA, per germline. The CDR3 covers 12 residues. V gave up 2 bases and J gave up 3 bases, with 1 base separating them. The CDR3 DNA reads TGTGCCAGCAGCTTATACACCGGGGAGCTGTTTTTT. This translates into CASSLYTGELFF.